This T cell receptor (beta chain) was retrieved from a study of T cell responses to AZD1222 COVID-19 vaccine. Study-level results: With two AZD1222 doses given, Spike-specific TCR breadth and depth both rose. Reportedly, close to half of spike-specific TCRs are directed against unmutated variant regions. Donors were chiefly white British, with a greater number of females, and clonal diversity was perhaps underestimated.

V was pared by 4 bases and J by 7 bases, with 12 bases between. Germline assignment: CDR1 SGDLS and CDR2 YYNGEE. This CDR3 spans 13 amino acids. Comment on this clone: The antigen is undetermined.

Clones were read by immunoSEQ multiplex PCR, and TCRdb kept only the in-frame ones, dropping some. The sample contains approximately 100,000 clones, roughly nine tenths of which appear only once. The chain employs TRBV9 and TRBJ1-5; D is unresolved. This specimen consisted of peripheral blood, obtained on day 0 of AZD1222 vaccination. The source is an adult in good health. In DNA, the CDR3 is TGTGCCAGCAGCTCCGAGGATTTACAGCCCCAGCATTTT. It yields the protein CASSSEDLQPQHF.